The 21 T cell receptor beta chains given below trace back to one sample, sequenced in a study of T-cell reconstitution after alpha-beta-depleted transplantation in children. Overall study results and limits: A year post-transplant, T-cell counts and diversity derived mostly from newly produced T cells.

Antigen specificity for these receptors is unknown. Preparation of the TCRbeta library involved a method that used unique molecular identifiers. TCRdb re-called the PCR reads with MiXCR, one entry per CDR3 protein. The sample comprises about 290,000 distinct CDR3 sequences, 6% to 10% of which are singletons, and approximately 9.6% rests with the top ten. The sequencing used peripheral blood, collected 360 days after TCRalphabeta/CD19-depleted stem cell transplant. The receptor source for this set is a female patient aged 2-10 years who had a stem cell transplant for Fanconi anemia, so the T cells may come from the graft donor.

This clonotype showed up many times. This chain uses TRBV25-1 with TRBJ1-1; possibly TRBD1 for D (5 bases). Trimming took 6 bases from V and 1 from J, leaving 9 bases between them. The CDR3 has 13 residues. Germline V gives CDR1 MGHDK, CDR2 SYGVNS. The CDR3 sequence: CASRLDTNTEAFF. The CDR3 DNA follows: TGTGCCAGCAGGCTGGACACGAACACTGAAGCTTTCTTT.

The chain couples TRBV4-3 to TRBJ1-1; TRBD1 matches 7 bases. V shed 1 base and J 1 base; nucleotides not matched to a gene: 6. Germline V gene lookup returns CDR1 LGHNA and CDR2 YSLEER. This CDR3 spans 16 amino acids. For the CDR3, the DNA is TGCGCCAGCAGCCAAGGCGGGGACAGAGAGAACACTGAAGCTTTCTTT. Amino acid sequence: CASSQGGDRENTEAFF.

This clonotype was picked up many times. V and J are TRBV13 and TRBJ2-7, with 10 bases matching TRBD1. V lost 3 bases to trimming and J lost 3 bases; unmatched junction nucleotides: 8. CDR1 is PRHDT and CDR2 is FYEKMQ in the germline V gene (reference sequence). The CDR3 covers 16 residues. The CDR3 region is CASSFGDRGEGYEQYF. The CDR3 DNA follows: TGTGCCAGCAGCTTTGGGGACAGGGGTGAAGGCTACGAGCAGTACTTC.

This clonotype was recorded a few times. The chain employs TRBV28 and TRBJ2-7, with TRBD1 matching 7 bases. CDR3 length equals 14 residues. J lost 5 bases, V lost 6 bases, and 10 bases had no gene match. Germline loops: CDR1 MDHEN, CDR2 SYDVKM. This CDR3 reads CASSSGGQSDEQYF. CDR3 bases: TGTGCCAGCAGCTCAGGGGGACAGTCGGACGAGCAGTACTTC.

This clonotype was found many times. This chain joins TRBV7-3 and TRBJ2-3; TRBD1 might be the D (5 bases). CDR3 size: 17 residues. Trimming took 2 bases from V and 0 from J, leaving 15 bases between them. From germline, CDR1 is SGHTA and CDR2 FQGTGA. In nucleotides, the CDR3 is TGTGCCAGCAGCTTATTCGACAGCCAGTATAGCACAGATACGCAGTATTTT. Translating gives CASSLFDSQYSTDTQYF.

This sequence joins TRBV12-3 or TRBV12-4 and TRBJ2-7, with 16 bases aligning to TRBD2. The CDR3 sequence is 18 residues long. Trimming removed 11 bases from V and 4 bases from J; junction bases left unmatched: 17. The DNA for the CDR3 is TGTGCCTTCAGTTCGGGACTAGCGGGAGGGAAGGCTATGTACGAGCAGTACTTC. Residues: CAFSSGLAGGKAMYEQYF.

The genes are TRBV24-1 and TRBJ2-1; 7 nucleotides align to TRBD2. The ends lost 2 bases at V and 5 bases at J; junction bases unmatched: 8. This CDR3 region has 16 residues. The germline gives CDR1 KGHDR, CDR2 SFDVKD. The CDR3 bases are TGTGCCACCAGTGATTCGCGCGGGGGAAGGCACAATGAGCAGTTCTTC. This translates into CATSDSRGGRHNEQFF.

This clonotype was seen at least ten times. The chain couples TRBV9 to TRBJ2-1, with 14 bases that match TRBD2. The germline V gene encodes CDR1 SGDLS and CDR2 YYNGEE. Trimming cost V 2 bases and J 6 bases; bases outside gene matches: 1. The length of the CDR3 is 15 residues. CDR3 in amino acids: CASSVGLAGGNEQFF. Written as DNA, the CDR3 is TGTGCCAGCAGCGTCGGACTAGCGGGGGGCAATGAGCAGTTCTTC.

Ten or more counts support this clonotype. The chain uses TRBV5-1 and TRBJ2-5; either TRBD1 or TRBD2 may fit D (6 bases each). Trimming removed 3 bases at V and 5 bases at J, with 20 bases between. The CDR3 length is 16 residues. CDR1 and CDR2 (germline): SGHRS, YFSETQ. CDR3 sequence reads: CASSYQILTGRETQYF. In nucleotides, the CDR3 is TGCGCCAGCAGCTATCAAATTTTAACAGGGAGGGAGACCCAGTACTTC. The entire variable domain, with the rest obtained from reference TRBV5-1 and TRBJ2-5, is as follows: KAGVTQTPRYLIKTRGQQVTLSCSPISGHRSVSWYQQTPGQGLQFLFEYFSETQRNKGNFPGRFSGRQFSNSRSEMNVSTLELGDSALYLCASSYQILTGRETQYFGPGTRLLVL.

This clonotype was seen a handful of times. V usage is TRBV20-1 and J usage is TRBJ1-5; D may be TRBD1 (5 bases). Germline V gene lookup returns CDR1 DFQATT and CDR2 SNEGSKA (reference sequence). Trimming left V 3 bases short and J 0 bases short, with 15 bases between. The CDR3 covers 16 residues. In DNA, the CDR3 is TGCAGTGCTAGCCGCCCCAGGGAGTATAGCAATCAGCCCCAGCATTTT. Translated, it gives CSASRPREYSNQPQHF.

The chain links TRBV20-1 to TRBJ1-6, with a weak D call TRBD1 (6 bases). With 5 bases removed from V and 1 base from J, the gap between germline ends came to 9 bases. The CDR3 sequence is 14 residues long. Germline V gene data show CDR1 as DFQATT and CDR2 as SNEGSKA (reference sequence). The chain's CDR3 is CSAYRESYNSPLHF. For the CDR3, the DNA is TGCAGTGCTTACAGGGAGTCCTATAATTCACCCCTCCACTTT.

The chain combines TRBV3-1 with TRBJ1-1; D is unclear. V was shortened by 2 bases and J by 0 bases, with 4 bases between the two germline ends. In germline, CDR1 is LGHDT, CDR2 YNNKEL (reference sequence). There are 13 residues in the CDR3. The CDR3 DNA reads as TGTGCCAGCAGCCAAAAAATGAACACTGAAGCTTTCTTT. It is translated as CASSQKMNTEAFF.

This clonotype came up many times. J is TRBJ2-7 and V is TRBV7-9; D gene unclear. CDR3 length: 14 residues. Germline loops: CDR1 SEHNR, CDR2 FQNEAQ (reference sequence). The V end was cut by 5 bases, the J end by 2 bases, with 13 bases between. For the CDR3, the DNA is TGTGCCAGCAGCCCCCGCGTGGAGCCCTACGAGCAGTACTTC. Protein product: CASSPRVEPYEQYF.

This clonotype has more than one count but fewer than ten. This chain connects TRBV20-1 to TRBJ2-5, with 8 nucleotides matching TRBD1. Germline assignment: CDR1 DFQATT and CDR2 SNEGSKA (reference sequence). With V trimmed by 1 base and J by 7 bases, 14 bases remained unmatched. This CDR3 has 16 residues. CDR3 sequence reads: CSARVFSGQGVATQYF. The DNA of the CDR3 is TGCAGTGCTAGAGTGTTTTCCGGACAGGGCGTGGCGACCCAGTACTTC.

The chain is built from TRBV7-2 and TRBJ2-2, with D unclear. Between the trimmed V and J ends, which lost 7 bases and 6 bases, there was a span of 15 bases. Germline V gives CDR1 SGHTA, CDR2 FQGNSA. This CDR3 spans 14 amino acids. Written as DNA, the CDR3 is TGTGCCAGCAAACTGCTCGGCGGCCCCGGGGAGCTGTTTTTT. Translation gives CASKLLGGPGELFF.

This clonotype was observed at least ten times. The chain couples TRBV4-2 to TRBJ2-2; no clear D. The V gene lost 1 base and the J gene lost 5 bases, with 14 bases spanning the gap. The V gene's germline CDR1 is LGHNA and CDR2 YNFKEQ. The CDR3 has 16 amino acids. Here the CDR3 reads CASSQGWETQTGELFF. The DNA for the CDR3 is TGTGCCAGCAGCCAAGGCTGGGAAACCCAAACCGGGGAGCTGTTTTTT.

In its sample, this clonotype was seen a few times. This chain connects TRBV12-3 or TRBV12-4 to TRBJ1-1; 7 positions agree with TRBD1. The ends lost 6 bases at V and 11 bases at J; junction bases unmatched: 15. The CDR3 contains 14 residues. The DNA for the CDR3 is TGTGCCAGCAGGGGATCGTCTAGACAGGGATGGGCTTTCTTT. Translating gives CASRGSSRQGWAFF.

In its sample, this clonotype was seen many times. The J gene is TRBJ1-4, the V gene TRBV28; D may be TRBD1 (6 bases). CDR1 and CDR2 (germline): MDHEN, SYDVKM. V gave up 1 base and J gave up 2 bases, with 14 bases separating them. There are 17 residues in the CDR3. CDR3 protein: CASSLLAGAVTNEKLFF. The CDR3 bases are TGTGCCAGCAGTTTATTGGCAGGGGCGGTTACTAATGAAAAACTGTTTTTT.

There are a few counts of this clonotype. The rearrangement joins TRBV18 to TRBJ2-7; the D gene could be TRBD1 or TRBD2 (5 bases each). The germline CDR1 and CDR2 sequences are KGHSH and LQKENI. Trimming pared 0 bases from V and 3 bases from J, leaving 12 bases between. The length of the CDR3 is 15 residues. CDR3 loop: CASSPPSRDGYEQYF. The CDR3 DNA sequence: TGTGCCAGCTCACCACCCTCGAGGGACGGCTACGAGCAGTACTTC.

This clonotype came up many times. Written as DNA, the CDR3 is TGCGCCAGCAGCCAAGATCGGGGACAAAAGTACTTC. It codes for CASSQDRGQKYF. This chain uses TRBV4-3 with TRBJ2-5; a possible D gene is TRBD1 (6 bases). This CDR3 contains 12 residues. V was trimmed by 0 bases and J by 12 bases, leaving 11 bases between them. The V gene's germline CDR1 is LGHNA and CDR2 YSLEER.

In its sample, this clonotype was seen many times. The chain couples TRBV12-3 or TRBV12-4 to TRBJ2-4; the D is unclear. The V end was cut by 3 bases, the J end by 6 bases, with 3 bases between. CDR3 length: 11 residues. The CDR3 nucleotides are TGTGCCAGCAGTTTTGGAAACATTCAGTACTTC. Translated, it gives CASSFGNIQYF.